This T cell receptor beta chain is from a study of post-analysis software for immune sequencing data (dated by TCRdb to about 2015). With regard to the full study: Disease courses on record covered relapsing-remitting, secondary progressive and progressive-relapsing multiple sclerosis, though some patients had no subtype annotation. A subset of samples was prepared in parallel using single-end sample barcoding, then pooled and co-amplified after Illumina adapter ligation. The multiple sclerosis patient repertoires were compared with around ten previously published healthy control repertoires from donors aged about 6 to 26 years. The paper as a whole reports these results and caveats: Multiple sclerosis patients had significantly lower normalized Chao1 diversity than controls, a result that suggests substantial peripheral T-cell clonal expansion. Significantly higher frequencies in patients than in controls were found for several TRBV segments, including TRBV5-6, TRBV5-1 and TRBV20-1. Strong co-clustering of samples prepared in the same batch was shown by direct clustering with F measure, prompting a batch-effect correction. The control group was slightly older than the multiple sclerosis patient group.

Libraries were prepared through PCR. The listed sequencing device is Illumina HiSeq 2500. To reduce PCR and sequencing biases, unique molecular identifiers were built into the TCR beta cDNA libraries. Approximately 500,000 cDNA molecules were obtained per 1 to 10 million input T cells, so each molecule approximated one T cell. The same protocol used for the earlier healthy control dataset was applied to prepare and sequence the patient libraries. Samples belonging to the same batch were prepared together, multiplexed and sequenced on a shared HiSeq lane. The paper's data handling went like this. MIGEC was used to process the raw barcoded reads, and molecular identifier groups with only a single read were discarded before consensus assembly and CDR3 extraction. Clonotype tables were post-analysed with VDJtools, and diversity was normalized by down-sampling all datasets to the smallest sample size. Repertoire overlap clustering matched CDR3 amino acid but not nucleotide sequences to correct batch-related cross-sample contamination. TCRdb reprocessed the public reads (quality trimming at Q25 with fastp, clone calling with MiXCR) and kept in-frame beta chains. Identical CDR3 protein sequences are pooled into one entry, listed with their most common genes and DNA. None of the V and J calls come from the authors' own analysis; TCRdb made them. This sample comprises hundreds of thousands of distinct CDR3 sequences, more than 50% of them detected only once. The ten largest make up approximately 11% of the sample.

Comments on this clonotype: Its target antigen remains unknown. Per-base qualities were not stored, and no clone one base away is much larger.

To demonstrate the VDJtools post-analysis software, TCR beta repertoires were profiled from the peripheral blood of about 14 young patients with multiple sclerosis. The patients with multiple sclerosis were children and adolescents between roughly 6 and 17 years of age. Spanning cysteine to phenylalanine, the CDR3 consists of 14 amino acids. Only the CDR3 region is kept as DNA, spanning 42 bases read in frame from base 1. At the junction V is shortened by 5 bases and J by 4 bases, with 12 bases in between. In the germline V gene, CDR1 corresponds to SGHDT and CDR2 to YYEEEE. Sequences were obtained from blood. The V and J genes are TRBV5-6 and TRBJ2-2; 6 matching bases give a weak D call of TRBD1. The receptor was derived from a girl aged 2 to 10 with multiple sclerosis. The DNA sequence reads TGTGCCAGCAGTAACAGGGAACCCACCGGGGAGCTGTTTTTT. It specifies CASSNREPTGELFF.